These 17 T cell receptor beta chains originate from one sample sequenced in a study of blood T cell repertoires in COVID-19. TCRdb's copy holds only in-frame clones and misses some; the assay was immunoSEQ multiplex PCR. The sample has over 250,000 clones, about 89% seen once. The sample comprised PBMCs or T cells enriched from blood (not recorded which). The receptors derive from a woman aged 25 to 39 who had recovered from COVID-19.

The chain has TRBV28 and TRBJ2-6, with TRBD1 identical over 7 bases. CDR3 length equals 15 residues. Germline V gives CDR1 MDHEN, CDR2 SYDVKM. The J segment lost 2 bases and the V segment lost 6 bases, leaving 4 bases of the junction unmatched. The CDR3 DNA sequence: TGTGCCAGCAGCTTCGGGACAGCTGGGGCCAACGTCCTGACTTTC. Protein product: CASSFGTAGANVLTF.

CDR3 nucleotides: TGTGCCAGCAGCCTATACAATGAGCAGTTCTTC. Amino acids: CASSLYNEQFF. The chain couples TRBV5-4 to TRBJ2-1; D gene ambiguous. V lost 4 bases, J lost 4 bases, and 3 bases lay in between. The CDR3 covers 11 residues. CDR1 SGHNT and CDR2 YYREEE come from the germline V gene (reference sequence).

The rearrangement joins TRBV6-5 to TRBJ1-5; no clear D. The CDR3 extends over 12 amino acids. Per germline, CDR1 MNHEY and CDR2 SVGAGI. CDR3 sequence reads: CVLLSGNQPQHF. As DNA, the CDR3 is TGTGTCCTCCTTAGTGGCAATCAGCCCCAGCATTTT.

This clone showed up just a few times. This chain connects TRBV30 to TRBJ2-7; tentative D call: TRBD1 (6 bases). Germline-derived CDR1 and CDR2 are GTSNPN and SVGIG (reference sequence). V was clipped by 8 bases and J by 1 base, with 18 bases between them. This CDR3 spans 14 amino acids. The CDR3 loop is CALYTGSESYEQYF. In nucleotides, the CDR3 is TGTGCCCTATACACAGGGAGTGAGTCCTACGAGCAGTACTTC. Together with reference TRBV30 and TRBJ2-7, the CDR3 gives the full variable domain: SQTIHQWPATLVQPVGSPLSLECTVEGTSNPNLYWYRQAAGRGLQLLFYSVGIGQISSEVPQNLSASRPQDRQFILSSKKLLLSDSGFYLCALYTGSESYEQYFGPGTRLTVT.

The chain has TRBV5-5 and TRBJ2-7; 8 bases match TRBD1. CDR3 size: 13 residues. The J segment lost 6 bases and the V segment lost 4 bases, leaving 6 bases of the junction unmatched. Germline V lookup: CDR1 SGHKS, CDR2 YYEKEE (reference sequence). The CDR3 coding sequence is TGTGCCAGCAGCCAGGACAGGGCGGGCGAGCAGTACTTC. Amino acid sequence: CASSQDRAGEQYF.

The CDR3 spells CASGHGTGYGYTF. DNA of the CDR3: TGTGCTAGTGGTCACGGGACAGGGTACGGCTACACCTTC. The chain links TRBV12-5 to TRBJ1-2; 9 bases match TRBD1. V shed 5 bases, J shed 8 bases, and the junction held 6 bases outside the gene matches. Germline-derived CDR1 and CDR2 are LGHNT and FRNRAP. The CDR3 consists of 13 residues.

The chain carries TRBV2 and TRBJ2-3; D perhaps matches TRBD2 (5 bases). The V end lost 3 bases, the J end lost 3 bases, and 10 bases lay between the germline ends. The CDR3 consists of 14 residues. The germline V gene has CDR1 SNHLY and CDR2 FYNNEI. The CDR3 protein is CASSEARGTDTQYF. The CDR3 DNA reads TGTGCCAGCAGTGAGGCTCGGGGTACAGATACGCAGTATTTT.

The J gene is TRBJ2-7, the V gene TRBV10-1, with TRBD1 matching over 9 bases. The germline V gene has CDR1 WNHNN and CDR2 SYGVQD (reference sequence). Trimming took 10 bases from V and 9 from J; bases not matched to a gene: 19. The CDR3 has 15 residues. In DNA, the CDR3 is TGCGCCATCCGATATAACAGGGGGCGCGGGGTGTGGCAGTACTTC. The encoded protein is CAIRYNRGRGVWQYF.

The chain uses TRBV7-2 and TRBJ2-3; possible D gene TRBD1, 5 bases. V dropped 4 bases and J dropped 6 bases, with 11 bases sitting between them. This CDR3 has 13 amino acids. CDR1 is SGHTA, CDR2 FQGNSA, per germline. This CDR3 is CASSSQQGDTQYF. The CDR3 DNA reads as TGTGCCAGCAGCTCCCAGCAGGGCGATACGCAGTATTTT.

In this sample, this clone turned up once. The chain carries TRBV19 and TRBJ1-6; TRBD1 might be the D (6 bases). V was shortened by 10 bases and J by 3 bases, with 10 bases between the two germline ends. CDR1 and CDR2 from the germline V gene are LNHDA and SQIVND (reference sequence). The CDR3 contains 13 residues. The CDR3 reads CATRTVYNSPLHF. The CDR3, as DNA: TGTGCCACCCGGACAGTCTATAATTCACCCCTCCACTTT.

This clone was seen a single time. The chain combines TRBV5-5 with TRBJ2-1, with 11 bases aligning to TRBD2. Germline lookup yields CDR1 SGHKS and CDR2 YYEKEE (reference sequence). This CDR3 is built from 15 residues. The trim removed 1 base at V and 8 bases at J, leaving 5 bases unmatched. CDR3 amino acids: CASSLMTSGVYEQFF. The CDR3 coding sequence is TGTGCCAGCAGCTTGATGACTAGCGGGGTCTATGAGCAGTTCTTC.

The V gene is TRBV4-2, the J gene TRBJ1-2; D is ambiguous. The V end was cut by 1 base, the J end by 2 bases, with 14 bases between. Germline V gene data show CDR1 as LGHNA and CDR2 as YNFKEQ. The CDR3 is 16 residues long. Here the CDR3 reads CASSQVGEGTNYGYTF. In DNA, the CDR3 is TGTGCCAGCAGCCAAGTTGGGGAGGGAACCAACTATGGCTACACCTTC.

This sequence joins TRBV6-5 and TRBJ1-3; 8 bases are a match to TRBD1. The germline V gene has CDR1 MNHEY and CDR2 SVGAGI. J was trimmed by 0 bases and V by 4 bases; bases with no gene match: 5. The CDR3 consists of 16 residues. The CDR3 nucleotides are TGTGCCAGCAGTTCGGACAGGGTGGTCTCTGGAAACACCATATATTTT. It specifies CASSSDRVVSGNTIYF.

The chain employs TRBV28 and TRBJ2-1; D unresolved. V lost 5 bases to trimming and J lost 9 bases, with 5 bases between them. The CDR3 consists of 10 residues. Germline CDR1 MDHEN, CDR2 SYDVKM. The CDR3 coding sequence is TGTGCCAGCAGTCTAACTGAGCAGTTCTTC. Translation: CASSLTEQFF.

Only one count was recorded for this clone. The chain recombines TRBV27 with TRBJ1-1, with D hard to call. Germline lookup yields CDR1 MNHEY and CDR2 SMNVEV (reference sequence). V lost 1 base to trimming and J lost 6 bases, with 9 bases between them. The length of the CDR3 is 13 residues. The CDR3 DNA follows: TGTGCCAGCAGTTTATATCGGGGTGCTGAAGCTTTCTTT. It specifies CASSLYRGAEAFF.

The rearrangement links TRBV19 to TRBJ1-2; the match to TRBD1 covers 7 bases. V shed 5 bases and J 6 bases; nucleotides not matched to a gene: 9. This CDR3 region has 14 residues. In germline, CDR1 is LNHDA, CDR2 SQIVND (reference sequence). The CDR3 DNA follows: TGTGCCAGTAGTTTCCACAGGGGCCCTAATGGCTACACCTTC. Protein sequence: CASSFHRGPNGYTF.

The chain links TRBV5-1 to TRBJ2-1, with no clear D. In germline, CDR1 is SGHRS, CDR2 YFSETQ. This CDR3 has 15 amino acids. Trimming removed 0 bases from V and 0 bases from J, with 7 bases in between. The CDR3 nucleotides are TGCGCCAGCAGCTTGGACACCAGCTCCTACAATGAGCAGTTCTTC. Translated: CASSLDTSSYNEQFF.